This T cell receptor beta chain was recorded in a study of Ad26.COV2.S vaccination and SARS-CoV-2 variants. This CDR3 is 13 amino acids long. Trimming pared 3 bases from V and 10 bases from J, leaving 13 bases between. Germline CDR1 MNHNS, CDR2 SASEGT. Clones were read by immunoSEQ multiplex PCR, and TCRdb kept only the in-frame ones, dropping some. The table records about 280,000 clones, around 87% of them present only once. The sample's treatment: roughly 20 received Ad26.COV2.S at low or high dose, single or two shots; about 5 received placebo; per-sample allocation not given. Sampling happened 63 days after the first vaccine or placebo injection.

The TCR was taken from a person between 18 and 65 years old who received the Ad26.COV2.S COVID-19 vaccine or a placebo. The source was peripheral blood, collected in a trial of Ad26.COV2.S vaccine versus placebo. This chain joins TRBV6-1 and TRBJ2-1; D call uncertain. CDR3: CASSEHTSSEQFF. CDR3 bases: TGTGCCAGCAGTGAGCACACCTCATCCGAGCAGTTCTTC.